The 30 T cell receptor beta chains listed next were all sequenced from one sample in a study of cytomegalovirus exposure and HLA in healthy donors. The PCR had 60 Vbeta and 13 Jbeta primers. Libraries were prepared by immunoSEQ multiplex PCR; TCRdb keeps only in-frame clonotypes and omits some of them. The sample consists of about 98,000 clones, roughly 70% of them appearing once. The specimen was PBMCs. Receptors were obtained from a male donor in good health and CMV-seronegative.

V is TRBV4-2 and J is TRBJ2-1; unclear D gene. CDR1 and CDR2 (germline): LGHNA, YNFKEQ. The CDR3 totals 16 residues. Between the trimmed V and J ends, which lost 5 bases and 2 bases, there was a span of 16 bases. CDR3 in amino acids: CASSKIQHGTYNEQFF. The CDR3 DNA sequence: TGTGCCAGCAGCAAGATACAGCACGGAACCTACAATGAGCAGTTCTTC.

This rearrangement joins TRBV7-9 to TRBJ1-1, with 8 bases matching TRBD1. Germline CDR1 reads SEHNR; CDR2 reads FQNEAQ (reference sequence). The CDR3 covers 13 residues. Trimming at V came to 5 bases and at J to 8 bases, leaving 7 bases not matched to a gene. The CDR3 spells CASSRDRRQEAFF. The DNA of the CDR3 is TGTGCCAGCAGCCGGGACAGGCGTCAGGAAGCTTTCTTT. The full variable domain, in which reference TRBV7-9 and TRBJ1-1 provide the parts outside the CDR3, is DTGVSQNPRHKITKRGQNVTFRCDPISEHNRLYWYRQTLGQGPEFLTYFQNEAQLEKSRLLSDRFSAERPKGSFSTLEIQRTEQGDSAMYLCASSRDRRQEAFFGQGTRLTVV.

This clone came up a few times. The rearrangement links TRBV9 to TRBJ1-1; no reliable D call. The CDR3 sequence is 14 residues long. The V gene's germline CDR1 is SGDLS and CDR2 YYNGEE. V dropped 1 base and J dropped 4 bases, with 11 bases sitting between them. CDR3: CASSVRGGGTEAFF. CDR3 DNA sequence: TGTGCCAGCAGCGTACGGGGAGGAGGCACTGAAGCTTTCTTT. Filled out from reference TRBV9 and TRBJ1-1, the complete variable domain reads DSGVTQTPKHLITATGQRVTLRCSPRSGDLSVYWYQQSLDQGLQFLIQYYNGEERAKGNILERFSAQQFPDLHSELNLSSLELGDSALYFCASSVRGGGTEAFFGQGTRLTVV.

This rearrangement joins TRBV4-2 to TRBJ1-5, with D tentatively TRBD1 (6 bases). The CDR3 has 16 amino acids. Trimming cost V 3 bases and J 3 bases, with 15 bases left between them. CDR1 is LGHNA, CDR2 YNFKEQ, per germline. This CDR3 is CASSQEQGSFNQPQHF. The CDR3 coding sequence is TGTGCCAGCAGCCAGGAACAGGGATCCTTCAATCAGCCCCAGCATTTT.

The CDR3 sequence is CASSLEGRGTDTQYF. CDR3 nucleotide sequence: TGCGCCAGCAGCTTGGAGGGGAGGGGCACAGATACGCAGTATTTT. This rearrangement joins TRBV5-1 to TRBJ2-3, with 7 bases fitting TRBD2. There are 15 residues in the CDR3. The J segment lost 1 base and the V segment lost 0 bases, leaving 2 bases of the junction unmatched. Germline V lookup: CDR1 SGHRS, CDR2 YFSETQ.

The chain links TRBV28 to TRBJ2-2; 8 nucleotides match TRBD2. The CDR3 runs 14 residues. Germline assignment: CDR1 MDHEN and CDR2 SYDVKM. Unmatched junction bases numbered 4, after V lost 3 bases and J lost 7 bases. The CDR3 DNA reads TGTGCCAGCAGTTTGACTAGCGATCTCGGGGAGCTGTTTTTT. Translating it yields CASSLTSDLGELFF.

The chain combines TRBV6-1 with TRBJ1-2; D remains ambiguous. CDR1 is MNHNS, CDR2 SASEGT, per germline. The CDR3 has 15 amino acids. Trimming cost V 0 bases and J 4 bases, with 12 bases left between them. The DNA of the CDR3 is TGTGCCAGCAGTGAAGCGGAGGGCCTAGGCTATGGCTACACCTTC. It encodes CASSEAEGLGYGYTF.

CDR3 protein: CASSPLGQAVSGANVLTF. CDR3 DNA sequence: TGTGCCAGCTCACCTTTAGGACAGGCCGTCTCTGGGGCCAACGTCCTGACTTTC. This chain uses TRBV18 with TRBJ2-6; 7 bases map to TRBD1. Germline V gives CDR1 KGHSH, CDR2 LQKENI. J gave up 0 bases and V 3 bases, and 8 bases lay outside the gene matches. The CDR3 is 18 amino acids.

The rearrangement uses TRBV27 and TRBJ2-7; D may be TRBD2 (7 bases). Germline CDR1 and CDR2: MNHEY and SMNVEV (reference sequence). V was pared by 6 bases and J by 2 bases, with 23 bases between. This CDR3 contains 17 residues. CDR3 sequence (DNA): TGTGCCAGCAGCACCTCACGAGGGAGGGGGGTCCCCTACGAGCAGTACTTC. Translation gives CASSTSRGRGVPYEQYF.

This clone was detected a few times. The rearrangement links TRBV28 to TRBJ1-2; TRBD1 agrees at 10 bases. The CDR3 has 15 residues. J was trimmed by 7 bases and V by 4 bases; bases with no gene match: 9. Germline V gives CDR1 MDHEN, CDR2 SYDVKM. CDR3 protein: CASSSVGTGAVGYTF. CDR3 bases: TGTGCCAGCAGTTCAGTCGGGACAGGGGCGGTTGGCTACACCTTC.

The CDR3 reads CSVKTGGIDQPQHF. As DNA, the CDR3 is TGCAGCGTTAAAACAGGGGGAATAGATCAGCCCCAGCATTTT. The J gene is TRBJ1-5, the V gene TRBV29-1, with 8 bases matching TRBD1. Germline V gene lookup returns CDR1 SQVTM and CDR2 ANQGSEA. The CDR3 is 14 amino acids. After removal of 5 bases from V and 5 bases from J, the junction contained 8 bases not matched to a gene. The full variable domain, with the rest looked up from reference TRBV29-1 and TRBJ1-5, is SAVISQKPSRDICQRGTSLTIQCQVDSQVTMMFWYRQQPGQSLTLIATANQGSEATYESGFVIDKFPISRPNLTFSTLTVSNMSPEDSSIYLCSVKTGGIDQPQHFGDGTRLSIL.

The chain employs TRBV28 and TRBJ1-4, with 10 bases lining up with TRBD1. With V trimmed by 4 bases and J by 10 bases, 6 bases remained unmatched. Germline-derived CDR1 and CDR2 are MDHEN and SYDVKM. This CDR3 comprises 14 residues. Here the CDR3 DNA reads TGTGCCAGCAGTTGGACAGGGGGGGGTGGAAAACTGTTTTTT. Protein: CASSWTGGGGKLFF. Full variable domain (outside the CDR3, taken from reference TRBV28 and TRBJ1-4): DVKVTQSSRYLVKRTGEKVFLECVQDMDHENMFWYRQDPGLGLRLIYFSYDVKMKEKGDIPEGYSVSREKKERFSLILESASTNQTSMYLCASSWTGGGGKLFFGSGTQLSVL.

CDR3 coding DNA: TGTGCCAGCAGCCCCACAGGGAGATGGCAGCCCCAGCATTTT. Amino acids: CASSPTGRWQPQHF. This chain joins TRBV28 and TRBJ1-5, with D possibly being TRBD1 (6 bases). Germline CDR1 MDHEN, CDR2 SYDVKM. Trimming cost V 6 bases and J 7 bases, with 16 bases left between them. The CDR3 runs to 14 residues.

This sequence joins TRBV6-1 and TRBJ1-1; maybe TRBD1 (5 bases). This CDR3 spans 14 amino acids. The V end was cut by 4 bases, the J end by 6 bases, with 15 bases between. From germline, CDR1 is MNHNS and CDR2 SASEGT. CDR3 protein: CASSGVGLSAEAFF. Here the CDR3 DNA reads TGTGCCAGCAGTGGGGTGGGGCTAAGCGCTGAAGCTTTCTTT.

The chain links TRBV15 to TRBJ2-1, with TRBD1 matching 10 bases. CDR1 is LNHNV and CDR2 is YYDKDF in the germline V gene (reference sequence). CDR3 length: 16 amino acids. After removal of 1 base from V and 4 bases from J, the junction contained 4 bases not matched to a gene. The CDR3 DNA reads TGTGCCACCAGCAGAGGCAGACAGGGGGCTTACAATGAGCAGTTCTTC. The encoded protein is CATSRGRQGAYNEQFF.

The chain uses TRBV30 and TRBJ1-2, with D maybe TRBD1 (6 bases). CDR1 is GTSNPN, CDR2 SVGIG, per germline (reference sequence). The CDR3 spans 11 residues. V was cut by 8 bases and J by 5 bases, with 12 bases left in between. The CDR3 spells CARDQGYGYTF. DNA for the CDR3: TGTGCCCGAGACCAGGGGTATGGCTACACCTTC.

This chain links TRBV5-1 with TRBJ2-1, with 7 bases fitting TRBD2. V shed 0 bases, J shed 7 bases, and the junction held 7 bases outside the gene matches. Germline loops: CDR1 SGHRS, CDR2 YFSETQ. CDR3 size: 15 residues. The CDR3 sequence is CASSLALGGRNEQFF. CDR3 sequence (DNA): TGCGCCAGCAGCTTGGCCCTGGGAGGGCGAAATGAGCAGTTCTTC.

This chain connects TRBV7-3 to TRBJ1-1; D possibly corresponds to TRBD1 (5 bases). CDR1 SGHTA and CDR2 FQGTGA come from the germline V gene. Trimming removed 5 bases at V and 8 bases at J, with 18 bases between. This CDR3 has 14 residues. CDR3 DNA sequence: TGTGCCAGCAGCCACGCCGGGTTGCAGGGAGAAGCTTTCTTT. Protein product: CASSHAGLQGEAFF.

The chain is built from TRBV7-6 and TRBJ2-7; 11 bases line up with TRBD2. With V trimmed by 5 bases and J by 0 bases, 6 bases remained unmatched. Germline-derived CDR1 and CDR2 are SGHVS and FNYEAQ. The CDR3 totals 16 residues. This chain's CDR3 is CASSARLAGFSYEQYF. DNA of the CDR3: TGTGCCAGCAGCGCAAGACTAGCGGGATTCTCCTACGAGCAGTACTTC.

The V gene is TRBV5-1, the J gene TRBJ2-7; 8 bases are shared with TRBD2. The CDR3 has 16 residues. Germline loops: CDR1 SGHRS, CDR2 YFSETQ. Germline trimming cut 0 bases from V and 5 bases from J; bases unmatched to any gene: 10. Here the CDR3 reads CASSLEVSGINHEQYF. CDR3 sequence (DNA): TGCGCCAGCAGCTTGGAAGTTAGCGGGATTAACCACGAGCAGTACTTC.

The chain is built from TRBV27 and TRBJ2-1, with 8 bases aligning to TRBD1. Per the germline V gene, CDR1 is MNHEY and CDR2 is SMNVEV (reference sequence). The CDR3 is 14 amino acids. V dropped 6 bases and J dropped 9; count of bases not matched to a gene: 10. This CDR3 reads CASRTGTGELEQFF. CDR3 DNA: TGTGCCAGCAGAACCGGGACAGGAGAACTTGAGCAGTTCTTC.

Here the CDR3 DNA reads TGTGCCAGTAGTATCTCTCGCAGGGGAGCTGGCGAGCAGTACTTC. This translates into CASSISRRGAGEQYF. The chain couples TRBV19 to TRBJ2-7; possibly TRBD1 for D (6 bases). Germline loops: CDR1 LNHDA, CDR2 SQIVND (reference sequence). The V end lost 3 bases, the J end lost 6 bases, and 18 bases lay between the germline ends. The CDR3 has 15 residues. The complete variable domain, with remaining parts taken from reference TRBV19 and TRBJ2-7, reads DGGITQSPKYLFRKEGQNVTLSCEQNLNHDAMYWYRQDPGQGLRLIYYSQIVNDFQKGDIAEGYSVSREKKESFPLTVTSAQKNPTAFYLCASSISRRGAGEQYFGPGTRLTVT.

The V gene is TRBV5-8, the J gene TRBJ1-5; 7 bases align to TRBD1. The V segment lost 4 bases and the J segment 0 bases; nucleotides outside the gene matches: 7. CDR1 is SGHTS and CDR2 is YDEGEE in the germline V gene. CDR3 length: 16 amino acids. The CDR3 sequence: CASSIRQGYSNQPQHF. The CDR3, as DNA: TGTGCCAGCAGCATCCGACAGGGATATAGCAATCAGCCCCAGCATTTT.

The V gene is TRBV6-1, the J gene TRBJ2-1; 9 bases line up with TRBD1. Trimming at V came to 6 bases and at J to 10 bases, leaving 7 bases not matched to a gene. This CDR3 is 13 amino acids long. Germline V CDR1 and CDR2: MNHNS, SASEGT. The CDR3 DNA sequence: TGTGCCAGCAGGGGGACAGGGCTGCAGGAGCAGTTCTTC. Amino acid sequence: CASRGTGLQEQFF.

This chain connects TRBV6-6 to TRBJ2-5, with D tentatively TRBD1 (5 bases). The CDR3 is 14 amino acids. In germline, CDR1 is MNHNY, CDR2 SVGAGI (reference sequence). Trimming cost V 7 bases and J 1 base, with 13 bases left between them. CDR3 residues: CASNRQGLQETQYF. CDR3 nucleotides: TGTGCCAGCAACAGGCAGGGCCTCCAAGAGACCCAGTACTTC.

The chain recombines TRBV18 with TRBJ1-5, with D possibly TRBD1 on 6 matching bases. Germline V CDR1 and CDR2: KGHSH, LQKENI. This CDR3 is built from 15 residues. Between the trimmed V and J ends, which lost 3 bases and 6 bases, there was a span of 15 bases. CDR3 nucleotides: TGTGCCAGCTCACCCTTGGACAGCCCAAGTCAGCCCCAGCATTTT. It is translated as CASSPLDSPSQPQHF.

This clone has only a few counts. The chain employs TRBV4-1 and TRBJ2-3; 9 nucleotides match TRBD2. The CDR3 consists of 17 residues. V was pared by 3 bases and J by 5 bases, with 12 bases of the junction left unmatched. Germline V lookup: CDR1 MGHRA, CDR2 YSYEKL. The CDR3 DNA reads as TGCGCCAGCAGCCATGCCGCTCGAGCGGGAGGAGGAGATACGCAGTATTTT. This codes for CASSHAARAGGGDTQYF.

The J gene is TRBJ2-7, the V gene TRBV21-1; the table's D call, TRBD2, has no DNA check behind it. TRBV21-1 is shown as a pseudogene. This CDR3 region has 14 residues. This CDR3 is CASSGGGRHYEQYF. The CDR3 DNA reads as TGTGCCAGCAGCGGGGGGGGGAGGCACTACGAGCAGTACTTC.

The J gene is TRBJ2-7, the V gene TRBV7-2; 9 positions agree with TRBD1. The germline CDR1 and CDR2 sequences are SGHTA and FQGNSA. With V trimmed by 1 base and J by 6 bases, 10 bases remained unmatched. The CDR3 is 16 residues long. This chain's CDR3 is CASSLDWTGAMGEQYF. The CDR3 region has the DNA TGTGCCAGCAGCTTAGATTGGACAGGGGCAATGGGCGAGCAGTACTTC.

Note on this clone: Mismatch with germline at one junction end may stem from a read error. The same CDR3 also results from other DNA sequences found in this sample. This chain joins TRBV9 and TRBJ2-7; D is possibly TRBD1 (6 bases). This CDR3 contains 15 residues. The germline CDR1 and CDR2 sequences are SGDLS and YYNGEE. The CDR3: CASSVEGDINYEQYF. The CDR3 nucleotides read TGTGCCAGCAGTGTAGAGGGGGACATAAACTACGAGCAGTACTTC.